The next 21 T cell receptor beta chains were all read from a single sample in a study of blood T cell repertoires in COVID-19. Generated by immunoSEQ multiplex PCR, the TCRdb table keeps only in-frame clones and is missing some. The table lists over 200,000 clones, about 85% of them singletons. The sample comprised peripheral blood. These receptors all come from a woman aged 80 or older with active or convalescent COVID-19.

The V gene is TRBV7-3, the J gene TRBJ2-2; 7 positions agree with TRBD2. Germline assignment: CDR1 SGHTA and CDR2 FQGTGA. The CDR3 runs 14 residues. V shed 5 bases and J 4 bases; nucleotides not matched to a gene: 4. The CDR3 nucleotides read TGTGCCAGCAGCCCCCCGGGGGGCACCGGGGAGCTGTTTTTT. Translation: CASSPPGGTGELFF.

This clone was recorded only once. One junction end disagrees with the germline gene, perhaps due to a read error. The chain combines TRBV11-1 with TRBJ1-2; 7 positions agree with TRBD1. This CDR3 contains 12 residues. CDR1 and CDR2 (germline): SGHAT, FQDESV (reference sequence). The CDR3 region is CASSPGTVIISF. The CDR3 DNA reads as TGTGCCAGCAGTCCCGGGACAGTCATAATATCCTTC. The whole variable domain, remainder taken from reference TRBV11-1 and TRBJ1-2, is EAEVAQSPRYKITEKSQAVAFWCDPISGHATLYWYRQILGQGPELLVQFQDESVVDDSQLPKDRFSAERLKGVDSTLKIQPAELGDSAMYLCASSPGTVIISFGSGTRLTVV.

The chain carries TRBV11-2 and TRBJ2-7; D is ambiguous. CDR3 size: 14 residues. Trimming stripped 1 base from V and 9 bases from J, with 16 bases between. Germline CDR1 and CDR2: SGHAT and FQNNGV. CDR3 sequence: CASSLAASYPRQYF. The CDR3 coding sequence is TGTGCCAGCAGCTTAGCGGCTAGTTATCCGAGGCAGTACTTC.

This chain connects TRBV2 to TRBJ2-5; TRBD1 might be the D (5 bases). Germline assignment: CDR1 SNHLY and CDR2 FYNNEI. This CDR3 region has 14 residues. V gave up 4 bases and J gave up 0 bases, with 9 bases separating them. The CDR3 bases are TGTGCCAGCAGTGTGACAGCGTACCAAGAGACCCAGTACTTC. It translates to CASSVTAYQETQYF.

The chain links TRBV5-4 to TRBJ1-1, with TRBD1 as a possible D gene (5 bases). The CDR3 spans 14 residues. Trimming cost V 0 bases and J 7 bases, with 13 bases left between them. Germline V gives CDR1 SGHNT, CDR2 YYREEE (reference sequence). The CDR3 protein is CASSLDPDQGEAFF. DNA of the CDR3: TGTGCCAGCAGCTTGGATCCAGATCAGGGTGAAGCTTTCTTT.

The chain uses TRBV19 and TRBJ1-2; 7 nucleotides agree with TRBD1. V lost 8 bases and J lost 1; bases outside the gene matches: 10. CDR3 length equals 15 residues. The V gene's germline CDR1 is LNHDA and CDR2 SQIVND (reference sequence). CDR3 sequence: CASSRQGRVNYGYTF. Here the CDR3 DNA reads TGTGCCAGTTCCCGACAGGGCCGGGTTAACTATGGCTACACCTTC. Full variable domain (outside the CDR3, taken from reference TRBV19 and TRBJ1-2): DGGITQSPKYLFRKEGQNVTLSCEQNLNHDAMYWYRQDPGQGLRLIYYSQIVNDFQKGDIAEGYSVSREKKESFPLTVTSAQKNPTAFYLCASSRQGRVNYGYTFGSGTRLTVV.

The chain has TRBV28 and TRBJ2-3, with TRBD1 matching 8 bases. Germline values: CDR1 MDHEN, CDR2 SYDVKM. CDR3 size: 14 residues. After removal of 8 bases from V and 4 bases from J, the junction contained 8 bases not matched to a gene. CDR3 residues: CASGYGRGPDTQYF. The CDR3 nucleotides are TGTGCCAGCGGGTATGGCAGGGGGCCAGATACGCAGTATTTT. Full variable domain (remainder filled in from reference TRBV28 and TRBJ2-3): DVKVTQSSRYLVKRTGEKVFLECVQDMDHENMFWYRQDPGLGLRLIYFSYDVKMKEKGDIPEGYSVSREKKERFSLILESASTNQTSMYLCASGYGRGPDTQYFGPGTRLTVL.

This chain uses TRBV7-8 with TRBJ1-1; unclear D gene. This CDR3 has 13 residues. Germline-derived CDR1 and CDR2 are SGHVS and FQNEAQ. The germline V and J ends were trimmed by 5 bases and 7 bases, with 14 bases remaining between them. The CDR3 loop is CASSNGRAVEAFF. CDR3 sequence (DNA): TGTGCCAGCAGCAACGGGAGGGCGGTTGAAGCTTTCTTT.

The J gene is TRBJ2-7, the V gene TRBV19, with D hard to call. The germline V and J ends were trimmed by 5 bases and 0 bases, with 14 bases remaining between them. The CDR3 has 15 amino acids. Germline V gene sequence: CDR1 LNHDA, CDR2 SQIVND (reference sequence). The chain's CDR3 is CASSSYDFGSYEQYF. CDR3 nucleotide sequence: TGTGCCAGTAGTTCTTATGACTTTGGCTCCTACGAGCAGTACTTC.

The V call is TRBV15, the J call TRBJ2-3; D gene ambiguous. Germline CDR1 is LNHNV and CDR2 is YYDKDF (reference sequence). V was pared by 0 bases and J by 4 bases, with 8 bases between. This CDR3 contains 14 residues. The CDR3 DNA sequence: TGTGCCACCAGCAGAGATAAGGCGGCAGATACGCAGTATTTT. Protein product: CATSRDKAADTQYF.

The V gene is TRBV5-1, the J gene TRBJ2-2, with 10 bases matching TRBD2. CDR1 and CDR2 (germline): SGHRS, YFSETQ. The CDR3 has 16 amino acids. Trimming at V came to 0 bases and at J to 7 bases, leaving 6 bases not matched to a gene. For the CDR3, the DNA is TGCGCCAGCAGCTTGGAAACTAGCGGGAAGGTCGGGGAGCTGTTTTTT. Its translation: CASSLETSGKVGELFF.

The V and J genes are TRBV11-1 and TRBJ2-1, with D perhaps matching TRBD2 (6 bases). V lost 0 bases, J lost 8 bases, and 14 bases lay in between. This CDR3 has 15 residues. Germline assignment: CDR1 SGHAT and CDR2 FQDESV (reference sequence). Here the CDR3 reads CASSLAGTRSYEQFF. The CDR3 DNA reads as TGTGCCAGCAGCTTAGCCGGGACTCGTTCCTATGAGCAGTTCTTC. Filled out from reference TRBV11-1 and TRBJ2-1, the complete variable domain reads EAEVAQSPRYKITEKSQAVAFWCDPISGHATLYWYRQILGQGPELLVQFQDESVVDDSQLPKDRFSAERLKGVDSTLKIQPAELGDSAMYLCASSLAGTRSYEQFFGPGTRLTVL.

The V gene is TRBV7-2, the J gene TRBJ2-1; 10 positions agree with TRBD2. Per germline, CDR1 SGHTA and CDR2 FQGNSA. V was pared by 5 bases and J by 2 bases, with 3 bases of the junction left unmatched. This CDR3 comprises 15 residues. This chain's CDR3 is CASSSSGRAYNEQFF. The CDR3, as DNA: TGTGCCAGCAGCAGCAGCGGGAGGGCCTACAATGAGCAGTTCTTC. The variable domain in full, completed from reference TRBV7-2 and TRBJ2-1, reads GAGVSQSPSNKVTEKGKDVELRCDPISGHTALYWYRQSLGQGLEFLIYFQGNSAPDKSGLPSDRFSAERTGGSVSTLTIQRTQQEDSAVYLCASSSSGRAYNEQFFGPGTRLTVL.

This chain links TRBV7-8 with TRBJ2-5, with 11 bases identical to TRBD2. CDR1 is SGHVS and CDR2 is FQNEAQ in the germline V gene. With 6 bases clipped from V and 5 bases from J, the junction kept 11 bases outside the gene matches. This CDR3 has 16 residues. The CDR3 bases are TGTGCCAGCAGTACCGGATTAGCGGGGGGGCGGGAGACCCAGTACTTC. It encodes CASSTGLAGGRETQYF.

The chain uses TRBV27 and TRBJ1-1; TRBD1 aligns across 7 bases. This CDR3 region has 14 residues. Trimming took 6 bases from V and 0 from J; bases not matched to a gene: 4. Germline V CDR1 and CDR2: MNHEY, SMNVEV (reference sequence). The CDR3 nucleotides read TGTGCCAGCAGAAGACAGGGATTGAACACTGAAGCTTTCTTT. It specifies CASRRQGLNTEAFF.

This clone was observed a single time. The chain carries TRBV29-1 and TRBJ1-1; 7 bases line up with TRBD1. Germline V gene lookup returns CDR1 SQVTM and CDR2 ANQGSEA. CDR3 size: 13 residues. Unmatched junction bases numbered 8, after V lost 7 bases and J lost 3 bases. The CDR3 DNA follows: TGCAGCGCCTTGGGACAGCTGGACACTGAAGCTTTCTTT. Amino acid sequence: CSALGQLDTEAFF.

The chain recombines TRBV19 with TRBJ2-2, with TRBD1 matching over 7 bases. J gave up 6 bases and V 7 bases, and 11 bases lay outside the gene matches. CDR1 and CDR2 from the germline V gene are LNHDA and SQIVND (reference sequence). CDR3 length: 15 residues. The CDR3 region has the DNA TGTGCCAGTACCCTAACAGGGGATTTAGCCGGGGAGCTGTTTTTT. This codes for CASTLTGDLAGELFF.

The chain carries TRBV11-2 and TRBJ1-1; 10 bases are shared with TRBD1. The V segment lost 5 bases and the J segment 1 base; nucleotides outside the gene matches: 10. This CDR3 is 17 amino acids long. Germline V gene sequence: CDR1 SGHAT, CDR2 FQNNGV. The CDR3 sequence: CASSPLTGGRGNTEAFF. DNA of the CDR3: TGTGCCAGCAGCCCGTTGACAGGGGGCAGGGGGAACACTGAAGCTTTCTTT.

The rearrangement links TRBV30 to TRBJ2-7; 10 bases fit TRBD1. Unmatched junction bases numbered 15, after V lost 6 bases and J lost 7 bases. The CDR3 consists of 15 residues. Germline V CDR1 and CDR2: GTSNPN, SVGIG (reference sequence). The CDR3: CACITGTGVLGEQYF. The CDR3 DNA follows: TGTGCCTGCATCACCGGGACAGGGGTACTTGGGGAGCAGTACTTC.

J is TRBJ1-2 and V is TRBV28, with TRBD1 identical over 9 bases. Germline CDR1 is MDHEN and CDR2 is SYDVKM. Germline trimming cut 6 bases from V and 4 bases from J; bases unmatched to any gene: 12. The CDR3 consists of 16 residues. The CDR3 sequence: CASSNRPGQGGYGYTF. As DNA, the CDR3 is TGTGCCAGCAGCAACCGACCGGGACAGGGAGGCTATGGCTACACCTTC.

The chain recombines TRBV30 with TRBJ1-1, with D maybe TRBD1 (6 bases). Trimming removed 4 bases at V and 1 base at J, with 16 bases between. The CDR3 runs 15 residues. Germline V gives CDR1 GTSNPN, CDR2 SVGIG (reference sequence). The DNA of the CDR3 is TGTGCCTGGATTGGTTGGGGGCAAGGGAACACTGAAGCTTTCTTT. As protein: CAWIGWGQGNTEAFF.